The T cell receptor beta chain described here comes from a study of blood T cells in healthy people across ages (dated by TCRdb to between 2014 and 2017). About the study as a whole: In model experiments, template switching captured about one uniquely barcoded TCR beta cDNA molecule for every two T cells. The study measured age-related changes in TCR beta repertoire diversity using deep sequencing normalized with unique cDNA molecular identifiers. Donors were grouped into four age groups: young (average 16 years), middle-aged (39), aged (around 66) and long-lived (approximately 81). To avoid experimental bias, donors of different ages were distributed randomly across sequencing lanes. The study analyzed two additional independent replicas of 1 million unique cDNA reads from the same blood draw for two donors, one aged 18 to 29 and one aged 80 or older.

Systemically healthy Caucasian individuals from Russia, some 36 in total and aged about 6 to 90 years, were included as donors. Each donor gave 8 to 10 milliliters of peripheral blood, collected into EDTA-treated Vacutainer tubes. Ficoll-Paque density-gradient centrifugation was used to isolate PBMCs, with at least 6 million obtained per sample. Trizol reagent was used to extract total RNA from the PBMCs, yielding at least 5 micrograms per sample. For every donor, an aliquot of PBMCs went through flow cytometry to measure the percentages of naive CD45RAhigh/CD27high T cells. Measured from the cysteine to the phenylalanine, the CDR3 is 15 residues long. Only the CDR3 DNA stays, 45 bases, in frame from base 1. CDR1 and CDR2 are read off the germline V gene as SGHTA and FQGNSA. Compared with germline, V lacks 5 bases and J lacks 9 bases; bases without a gene match: 15. Study-wide conclusions, independent of this receptor: Compared with the aged group, the long-lived group had more naive CD4+ T cells, fewer expanded clones and increased TCR diversity, a pattern suggesting age selection. Estimates of total diversity based on one million sequenced T cells were considered lower bounds and underestimates. Observed TCR beta diversity per million T cells fell roughly linearly with age, and a significant reduction was already apparent by age about 36. Since profiling was done on bulk unsorted PBMCs, naive and antigen-experienced compartments could not be conclusively compared. A strong correlation was found between observed TCR beta diversity and the percentage of naive T cells measured by flow cytometry. Donor CMV infection status was unknown, potentially confounding age-related changes in expanded clonotypes.

This clonotype was seen just once. Its antigen is still unknown. No base quality information exists; no much larger clone differs at one position. The library was produced with 5' RACE. Sequencing took place on an Illumina HiSeq 2500. A second PCR of about 7 to 12 cycles was run with a J-beta primer mix and a sample-barcoded 5' primer. A template-switch 5' adaptor carrying 12 random nucleotides introduced a unique molecular identifier onto each TCR beta cDNA molecule. Each sample yielded at least 2.5 million CDR3-containing paired-end reads. First-strand cDNA was synthesized from all RNA with the Mint cDNA synthesis kit, primed by a TRBC-specific oligonucleotide. Following uracil-DNA glycosylase treatment, all cDNA underwent a first 18-cycle PCR with the universal primers M1SS and BC2_uni_R. As for the original processing: For normalization, 1 million high-quality reads, each with a distinct molecular identifier, were randomly selected from each sample. Instead of being binned into consensus sequences, reads with shared molecular identifiers were discarded. MiTCR, with a Q25 quality threshold and the strictest error-elimination algorithm, was used for CDR3 identification, clonotype clustering and error correction. A nonparametric unseen species model with Euler transformation was used to estimate lower-bound total TCR beta diversity. TCRdb itself trimmed the public reads at Q25 with fastp, ran MiXCR and retained productive beta chains. Duplicate CDR3 protein sequences are folded into a single record with the most common DNA and genes. Clone size and V and J calls follow TCRdb, not the original study. The sample table contains roughly 2 million distinct CDR3 sequences; only one count was recorded for roughly 50% of them. The ten largest make up around 2.1% of the sample.

The sequence links TRBV7-2 to TRBJ2-5, with TRBD1 matching 7 junction bases. The sample consisted of blood. This sequence was found in a middle-aged woman in good health. The DNA sequence is given as TGTGCCAGCAGCCAACCAGGGGGAAGGATTGAGGCCCAGTACTTC. This codes for CASSQPGGRIEAQYF.